What follows are 27 T cell receptor beta chains derived from one specimen sequenced in a study of technical replicates of blood from several donors. Method: immunoSEQ multiplex PCR; TCRdb's copy keeps in-frame clones and lacks some. The table lists around 80,000 clones, about 96% of them singletons, with around 0.33% in the top ten. The sequenced sample consisted of T cells isolated from PBMCs. These receptors all stem from a human donor in good health.

The chain joins TRBV9 to TRBJ1-1; TRBD1 matches at 7 bases. The CDR3 has 14 amino acids. The J segment lost 2 bases and the V segment lost 1 base, leaving 2 bases of the junction unmatched. Germline V gene sequence: CDR1 SGDLS, CDR2 YYNGEE. The CDR3 nucleotides are TGTGCCAGCAGCGTATGGGACAGCAACACTGAAGCTTTCTTT. The encoded protein is CASSVWDSNTEAFF. The full variable domain, in which reference TRBV9 and TRBJ1-1 provide the parts outside the CDR3, is DSGVTQTPKHLITATGQRVTLRCSPRSGDLSVYWYQQSLDQGLQFLIQYYNGEERAKGNILERFSAQQFPDLHSELNLSSLELGDSALYFCASSVWDSNTEAFFGQGTRLTVV.

This clone was counted once. V and J are TRBV7-2 and TRBJ2-2; 7 nucleotides agree with TRBD2. This CDR3 region has 15 residues. V shed 5 bases and J 1 base; nucleotides not matched to a gene: 4. Germline loops: CDR1 SGHTA, CDR2 FQGNSA. The CDR3, as DNA: TGTGCCAGCAGCCCCCTAGCGGTGAACACCGGGGAGCTGTTTTTT. This encodes CASSPLAVNTGELFF. The variable domain in full, completed from reference TRBV7-2 and TRBJ2-2, reads GAGVSQSPSNKVTEKGKDVELRCDPISGHTALYWYRQSLGQGLEFLIYFQGNSAPDKSGLPSDRFSAERTGGSVSTLTIQRTQQEDSAVYLCASSPLAVNTGELFFGEGSRLTVL.

The chain links TRBV6-5 to TRBJ2-7; tentatively, D is TRBD2 (5 bases). CDR1 is MNHEY, CDR2 SVGAGI, per germline. CDR3 size: 15 residues. Trimming took 6 bases from V and 0 from J, leaving 15 bases between them. The CDR3 sequence: CASSWTGKSSYEQYF. The CDR3 coding sequence is TGTGCCAGCAGCTGGACTGGCAAGAGCTCCTACGAGCAGTACTTC.

V and J are TRBV29-1 and TRBJ1-1; 10 bases are a match to TRBD1. The CDR3 has 15 amino acids. Germline V gene lookup returns CDR1 SQVTM and CDR2 ANQGSEA. V trimming: 3 bases; J trimming: 5 bases; junction bases outside the gene matches: 9. The CDR3 loop reads CSVDGRDRGRTEAFF. The CDR3, as DNA: TGCAGCGTTGATGGTCGTGACAGGGGGCGAACTGAAGCTTTCTTT.

This chain links TRBV15 with TRBJ1-2; D gene unclear. Germline assignment: CDR1 LNHNV and CDR2 YYDKDF (reference sequence). The CDR3 totals 16 residues. Deletions cut 0 bases from V and 0 bases from J, with 11 bases between. CDR3 nucleotide sequence: TGTGCCACCAGCAGAGATTTACTCACCACTAACTATGGCTACACCTTC. Amino acids: CATSRDLLTTNYGYTF.

The chain carries TRBV20-1 and TRBJ2-1; tentatively, D is TRBD1 (7 bases). There are 11 residues in the CDR3. Looked up from germline, CDR1 is DFQATT and CDR2 is SNEGSKA (reference sequence). The V end lost 8 bases, the J end lost 6 bases, and 11 bases lay between the germline ends. The CDR3 loop reads CSSRGANEQFF. CDR3 coding DNA: TGCAGTTCCAGGGGGGCCAATGAGCAGTTCTTC.

This clone was detected only once. The gene calls are TRBV5-4 and TRBJ2-3; D is perhaps TRBD2 (6 bases). The CDR3 has 14 amino acids. Trimming pared 3 bases from V and 2 bases from J, leaving 10 bases between. The germline V gene encodes CDR1 SGHNT and CDR2 YYREEE (reference sequence). The CDR3 coding sequence is TGTGCCAGCAGCTCGGGGGACTTCACAGATACGCAGTATTTT. Translation gives CASSSGDFTDTQYF.

This chain uses TRBV29-1 with TRBJ2-3; D is perhaps TRBD2 (6 bases). This CDR3 is built from 16 residues. The V gene's germline CDR1 is SQVTM and CDR2 ANQGSEA. V was pared by 3 bases and J by 4 bases, with 20 bases between. The CDR3 DNA follows: TGCAGCGTTGACCGCCCTCGGGCGGGATGGGCAGATACGCAGTATTTT. This codes for CSVDRPRAGWADTQYF.

This clone was found once. V usage is TRBV19 and J usage is TRBJ1-2; a weak D match, TRBD1 (5 bases). In germline, CDR1 is LNHDA, CDR2 SQIVND (reference sequence). Trimming pared 7 bases from V and 1 base from J, leaving 19 bases between. CDR3 length equals 16 residues. CDR3 sequence reads: CASTPLPGGVNYGYTF. DNA for the CDR3: TGTGCCAGTACCCCCCTTCCGGGGGGAGTTAACTATGGCTACACCTTC.

This clone was seen just once. This rearrangement joins TRBV2 to TRBJ2-1; the match to TRBD2 covers 13 bases. From germline, CDR1 is SNHLY and CDR2 FYNNEI. This CDR3 has 18 residues. With 3 bases clipped from V and 7 bases from J, the junction kept 12 bases outside the gene matches. The CDR3 loop is CASSERRTGLAGMNEQFF. CDR3 in DNA: TGTGCCAGCAGTGAGAGACGTACGGGACTAGCGGGAATGAATGAGCAGTTCTTC.

This clone was observed a few times. The chain carries TRBV20-1 and TRBJ1-2; 8 positions match TRBD1. CDR1 and CDR2 from the germline V gene are DFQATT and SNEGSKA (reference sequence). This CDR3 is built from 11 residues. J gave up 7 bases and V 6 bases, and 4 bases lay outside the gene matches. The CDR3 sequence: CSAQGAVGYTF. DNA for the CDR3: TGCAGTGCGCAGGGGGCGGTTGGCTACACCTTC.

The chain couples TRBV10-1 to TRBJ2-1; TRBD1 aligns across 9 bases. Germline V gene lookup returns CDR1 WNHNN and CDR2 SYGVQD (reference sequence). This CDR3 is built from 12 residues. V was clipped by 8 bases and J by 7 bases; unmatched bases: 3. CDR3 sequence reads: CASGQGRNEQFF. CDR3 DNA: TGCGCCAGCGGACAGGGGAGGAATGAGCAGTTCTTC.

The chain is built from TRBV28 and TRBJ2-5; TRBD2 matches at 10 bases. The CDR3 consists of 18 residues. CDR1 MDHEN and CDR2 SYDVKM come from the germline V gene. The trim removed 8 bases at V and 1 base at J, leaving 16 bases unmatched. The CDR3 coding sequence is TGTGCCAGCCGGACTCCCGGCCTAGCGGGAGTCCTCCAAGAGACCCAGTACTTC. Amino acids: CASRTPGLAGVLQETQYF.

The chain couples TRBV14 to TRBJ1-1; no definite D call. This CDR3 is 13 amino acids long. Germline CDR1 SGHDN, CDR2 FVKESK. The ends were cut back, 5 bases at V and 3 bases at J, with 10 bases in the middle. CDR3 nucleotides: TGTGCCAGCAGCACGCGGAGGGACACTGAAGCTTTCTTT. Amino acid sequence: CASSTRRDTEAFF.

The chain carries TRBV27 and TRBJ2-7; 7 bases line up with TRBD1. CDR3 length: 19 residues. The germline gives CDR1 MNHEY, CDR2 SMNVEV (reference sequence). The ends lost 4 bases at V and 1 base at J; junction bases unmatched: 19. CDR3 protein: CASSSAISKPGQLSYEQYF. As DNA, the CDR3 is TGTGCCAGCAGTTCAGCAATATCTAAACCGGGACAGTTGTCCTACGAGCAGTACTTC.

The V and J genes are TRBV5-4 and TRBJ2-7; 9 bases are shared with TRBD1. The CDR3 runs 14 residues. Germline V gene sequence: CDR1 SGHNT, CDR2 YYREEE (reference sequence). After removal of 6 bases from V and 3 bases from J, the junction contained 7 bases not matched to a gene. CDR3 sequence reads: CASTRDRVGYEQYF. In DNA form, the CDR3 reads TGTGCCAGCACCCGGGACAGGGTCGGCTACGAGCAGTACTTC.

The chain has TRBV11-2 and TRBJ2-1, with 14 nucleotides matching TRBD2. The germline CDR1 and CDR2 sequences are SGHAT and FQNNGV. The CDR3 sequence is 19 residues long. Losses at the gene ends were 6 bases for V and 8 bases for J; bases not matched to a gene: 18. For the CDR3, the DNA is TGTGCCAGCAGAAGTTCAGGGACTAGCGGGAGAGTGTTGTACTATGAGCAGTTCTTC. This codes for CASRSSGTSGRVLYYEQFF.

This chain links TRBV4-1 with TRBJ1-5; the D is unclear. Germline CDR1 and CDR2: MGHRA and YSYEKL. The CDR3 has 14 residues. Trimming left V 1 base short and J 6 bases short, with 10 bases between. CDR3 in amino acids: CASSQVQASQPQHF. DNA of the CDR3: TGCGCCAGCAGCCAAGTCCAGGCCAGTCAGCCCCAGCATTTT.

The chain joins TRBV11-3 to TRBJ2-7; 13 bases fit TRBD2. Germline trimming cut 0 bases from V and 5 bases from J; bases unmatched to any gene: 10. Germline values: CDR1 SGHNT, CDR2 YENEEA. The CDR3 runs 18 residues. The CDR3 loop is CASSLDNGLAGETDEQYF. The CDR3 DNA follows: TGTGCCAGCAGCTTAGATAACGGACTAGCGGGAGAGACTGACGAGCAGTACTTC.

The V call is TRBV15, the J call TRBJ2-3; the D gene is possibly TRBD2 (6 bases). The germline gives CDR1 LNHNV, CDR2 YYDKDF (reference sequence). Trimming removed 9 bases from V and 14 bases from J, with 18 bases in between. The CDR3 contains 11 residues. CDR3 bases: TGTGCCACACTATTGGGGGGTAGAGTGTATTTT. It is translated as CATLLGGRVYF.

J is TRBJ2-5 and V is TRBV7-9; D might be TRBD2 (6 bases). Germline lookup yields CDR1 SEHNR and CDR2 FQNEAQ (reference sequence). V shed 4 bases and J shed 1 base, with 10 bases lying between them. The CDR3 is 14 amino acids. The chain's CDR3 is CASSSRTIQETQYF. The CDR3 nucleotides are TGTGCCAGCAGCTCCCGGACTATCCAAGAGACCCAGTACTTC. The whole variable domain, remainder taken from reference TRBV7-9 and TRBJ2-5, is DTGVSQNPRHKITKRGQNVTFRCDPISEHNRLYWYRQTLGQGPEFLTYFQNEAQLEKSRLLSDRFSAERPKGSFSTLEIQRTEQGDSAMYLCASSSRTIQETQYFGPGTRLLVL.

The chain has TRBV28 and TRBJ2-2; 13 nucleotides agree with TRBD2. V gave up 7 bases and J gave up 7 bases; unmatched junction bases: 6. Germline CDR1 reads MDHEN; CDR2 reads SYDVKM. The CDR3 length is 15 residues. CDR3 amino acids: CASTWTSGSSGELFF. Written as DNA, the CDR3 is TGTGCCAGCACCTGGACTAGCGGGAGTAGCGGGGAGCTGTTTTTT.

V is TRBV19 and J is TRBJ2-7; D call uncertain. Germline V gene sequence: CDR1 LNHDA, CDR2 SQIVND (reference sequence). V lost 1 base to trimming and J lost 3 bases, with 7 bases between them. The CDR3 has 13 residues. The CDR3 spells CASSIAPYYEQYF. In DNA, the CDR3 is TGTGCCAGTAGTATAGCACCCTACTACGAGCAGTACTTC.

V is TRBV28 and J is TRBJ1-1, with TRBD1 as a possible D gene (5 bases). Trimming removed 3 bases from V and 10 bases from J, with 21 bases in between. The CDR3 runs to 15 residues. Germline CDR1 MDHEN, CDR2 SYDVKM. The CDR3 region is CASSFPVDTGHGAFF. The CDR3 region has the DNA TGTGCCAGCAGTTTCCCGGTGGACACCGGTCATGGAGCTTTCTTT.

V and J are TRBV7-6 and TRBJ2-7; possible D gene TRBD1, 5 bases. Trimming cost V 1 base and J 3 bases, with 13 bases left between them. The CDR3 contains 15 residues. Germline CDR1 is SGHVS and CDR2 is FNYEAQ. The CDR3 loop is CASSLGVTGYYEQYF. As DNA, the CDR3 is TGTGCCAGCAGCTTAGGGGTTACAGGATACTACGAGCAGTACTTC. Based on the CDR3 plus reference TRBV7-6 and TRBJ2-7, the full variable domain is GAGVSQSPRYKVTKRGQDVALRCDPISGHVSLYWYRQALGQGPEFLTYFNYEAQQDKSGLPNDRFSAERPEGSISTLTIQRTEQRDSAMYRCASSLGVTGYYEQYFGPGTRLTVT.

The chain uses TRBV27 and TRBJ2-3, with D uncertain. V gave up 4 bases and J gave up 1 base, with 6 bases separating them. CDR1 and CDR2 from the germline V gene are MNHEY and SMNVEV (reference sequence). This CDR3 region has 13 residues. Written as DNA, the CDR3 is TGTGCCAGCAGTTACAGCCGCACAGATACGCAGTATTTT. Translation: CASSYSRTDTQYF.

The chain carries TRBV28 and TRBJ2-6; D gene uncertain. Trimming stripped 1 base from V and 0 bases from J, with 10 bases between. The CDR3 is made up of 17 amino acids. The germline V gene encodes CDR1 MDHEN and CDR2 SYDVKM. CDR3 nucleotides: TGTGCCAGCAGTTTATTGTCCAGTACCTCTGGGGCCAACGTCCTGACTTTC. Protein sequence: CASSLLSSTSGANVLTF.